This T cell receptor beta chain was sequenced for a study of CD8 T cells in ankylosing spondylitis. Study-wide results and caveats: As for the disease-linked clones, they showed a CD8+ phenotype and occurred at relatively low frequencies in peripheral blood. Ankylosing spondylitis blood appeared to carry a characteristic TCR beta motif of 7 or 8 highly homologous variants.

This clonotype was counted between two and nine times. Antigen unknown. The V gene lost 3 bases and the J gene lost 0 bases, with 2 bases spanning the gap. Germline values: CDR1 KGHSH, CDR2 LQKENI. This CDR3 region has 12 residues. With molecular barcodes, quantitative 5'-RACE was used to make the TCR beta libraries. TCRdb independently ran MiXCR on the 5' RACE reads; one entry per CDR3 protein. The table lists about 220,000 distinct CDR3 sequences, about 17% of them singletons. The TCR was taken from a male donor with ankylosing spondylitis. Material for sequencing was blood, either unsorted or a sorted T cell fraction (not recorded which). The chain joins TRBV18 to TRBJ2-5; D is ambiguous. CDR3 sequence (DNA): TGTGCCAGCTCACCGTACCAAGAGACCCAGTACTTC. It yields the protein CASSPYQETQYF.